Here is one TCR beta chain with its context. The target antigen is unknown. TCRdb reworked the 5' RACE reads into one entry per CDR3 protein, no DNA. The repertoire shows about 180,000 distinct CDR3 sequences; the top ten hold less than 20%. This sample is part of a study of T cells expressing NK-cell markers. Study summary: The study drew TCR beta repertoires from sorted CD3+CD56+NKG2C+, CD3+CD56+NKG2C- and CD3+CD56-NKG2C+ T cells.

CDR1 is DFQATT, CDR2 SNEGSKA, per germline (reference sequence). This CDR3 is built from 16 residues. Notes on the study in general: A handful of donors likewise had their CD3+CD56-NKG2C+ fraction led by these clonotypes. Dominant NKG2C+ clonotypes in about six donors made up roughly 1.0-7.5% of CD8+ T cells.

Source material: blood T cells: a sorted CD56 or NKG2C T cell subset, CD4+ or CD8+ T cells, or bulk PBMC T cells (not recorded which). The sequence was collected from a woman aged 18-70 years in good health. This chain joins TRBV20-1 and TRBJ2-5; TCRdb proposes TRBD2, but this gene call is untestable without DNA. CDR3 residues: CSARSGGVAGRETQYF.